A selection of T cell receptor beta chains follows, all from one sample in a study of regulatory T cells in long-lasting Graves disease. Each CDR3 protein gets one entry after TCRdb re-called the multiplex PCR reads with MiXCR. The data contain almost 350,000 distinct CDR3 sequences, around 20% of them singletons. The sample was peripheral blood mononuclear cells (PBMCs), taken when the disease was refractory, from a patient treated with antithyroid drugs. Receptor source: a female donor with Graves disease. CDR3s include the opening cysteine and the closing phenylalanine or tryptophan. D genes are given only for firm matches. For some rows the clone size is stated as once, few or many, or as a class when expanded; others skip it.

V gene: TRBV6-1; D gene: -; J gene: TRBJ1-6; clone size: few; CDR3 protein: CASNHGTWTAGTLSSPLHF; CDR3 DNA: TGTGCCAGCAACCACGGGACATGGACCGCCGGGACCCTTAGTTCACCCCTCCACTTT
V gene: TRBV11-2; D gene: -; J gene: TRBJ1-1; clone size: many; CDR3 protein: CASSSRTVSATEAFF; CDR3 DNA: TGTGCCAGCAGCTCCCGGACGGTTTCGGCCACTGAAGCTTTCTTT
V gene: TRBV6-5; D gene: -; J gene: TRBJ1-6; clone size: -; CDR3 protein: CASSYGNSPPHF; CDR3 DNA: TGTGCCAGCAGTTACGGGAATTCACCCCCCCACTTT
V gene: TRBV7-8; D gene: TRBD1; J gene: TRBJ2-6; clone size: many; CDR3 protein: CASSLSETGGSGANVLTF; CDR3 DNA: TGTGCCAGCAGCTTATCGGAGACAGGGGGTTCTGGGGCCAACGTCCTGACTTTC
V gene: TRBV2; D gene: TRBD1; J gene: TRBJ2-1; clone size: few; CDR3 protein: CASSEDRDSDEQFF; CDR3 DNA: TGTGCCAGCAGTGAGGACAGGGATTCCGATGAGCAGTTCTTC
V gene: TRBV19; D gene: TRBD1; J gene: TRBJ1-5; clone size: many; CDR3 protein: CASSIPQGALSNQPQHF; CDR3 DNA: TGTGCCAGTAGTATACCACAGGGGGCGCTGAGCAATCAGCCCCAGCATTTT
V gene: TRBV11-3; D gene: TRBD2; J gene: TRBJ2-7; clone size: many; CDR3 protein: CASSLTRGSVYEQYF; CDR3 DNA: TGTGCCAGCAGCTTGACGCGGGGGTCCGTCTACGAGCAGTACTTC
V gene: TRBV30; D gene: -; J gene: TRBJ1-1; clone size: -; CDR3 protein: CAWTLNTEAFF; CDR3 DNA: TGTGCCTGGACACTGAACACTGAAGCTTTCTTT
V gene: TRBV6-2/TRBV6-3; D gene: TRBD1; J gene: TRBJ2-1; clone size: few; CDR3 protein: CASCLDREGVNEQFF; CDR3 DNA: TGTGCCAGCTGCTTGGACAGGGAAGGAGTGAATGAGCAGTTCTTC
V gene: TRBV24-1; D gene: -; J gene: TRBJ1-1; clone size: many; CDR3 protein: CATREITAFF; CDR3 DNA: TGTGCCACCAGAGAGATCACAGCTTTCTTT
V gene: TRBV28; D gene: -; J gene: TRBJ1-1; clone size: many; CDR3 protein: CASSSPRSLGNTEAFF; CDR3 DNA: TGTGCCAGCAGTTCACCCCGGTCATTGGGGAACACTGAAGCTTTCTTT
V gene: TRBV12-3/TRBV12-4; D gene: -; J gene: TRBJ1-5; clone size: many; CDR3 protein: CASSPLDRFNQPQHF; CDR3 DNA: TGTGCCAGCAGTCCACTCGACAGGTTCAATCAGCCCCAGCATTTT
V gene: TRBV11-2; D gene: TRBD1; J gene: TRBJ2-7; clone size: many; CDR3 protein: CASSLAFGTVYEQYF; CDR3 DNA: TGTGCCAGCAGCTTAGCCTTCGGGACAGTCTACGAGCAGTACTTC
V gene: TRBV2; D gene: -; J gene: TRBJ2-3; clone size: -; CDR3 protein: CASSLDPSTDTQYF; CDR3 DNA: TGTGCCAGCAGCTTAGATCCTAGCACAGATACGCAGTATTTT
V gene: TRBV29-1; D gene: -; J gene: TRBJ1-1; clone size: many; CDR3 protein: CSVRTENTEAFF; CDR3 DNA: TGCAGCGTTCGGACAGAGAACACTGAAGCTTTCTTT
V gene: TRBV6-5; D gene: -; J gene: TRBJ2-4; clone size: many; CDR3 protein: CASSYLGNIQYF; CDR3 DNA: TGTGCCAGCAGTTACCTTGGGAACATTCAGTACTTC
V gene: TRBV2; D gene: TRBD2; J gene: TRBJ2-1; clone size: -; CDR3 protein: CASQALAGAYNEQFF; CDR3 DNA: TGTGCCAGCCAAGCCCTAGCGGGAGCTTACAATGAGCAGTTCTTC
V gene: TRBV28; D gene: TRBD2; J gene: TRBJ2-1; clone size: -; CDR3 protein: CASSEEAGGGIYNEQFF; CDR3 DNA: TGTGCCAGCAGTGAGGAAGCGGGAGGAGGTATCTACAATGAGCAGTTCTTC
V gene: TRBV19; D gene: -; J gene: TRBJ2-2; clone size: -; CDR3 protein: CASSVDRTGELFF; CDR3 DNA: TGTGCCAGTAGTGTGGACAGAACCGGGGAGCTGTTTTTT
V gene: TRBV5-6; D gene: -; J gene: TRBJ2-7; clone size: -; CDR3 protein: CASSLALGAYEQYF; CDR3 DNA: TGTGCCAGCAGCTTGGCCTTAGGGGCGTACGAGCAGTACTTC
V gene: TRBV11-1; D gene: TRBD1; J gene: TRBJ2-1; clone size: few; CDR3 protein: CASSLAGGRNEQFF; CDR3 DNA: TGTGCCAGCAGCTTGGCAGGGGGCCGGAATGAGCAGTTCTTC
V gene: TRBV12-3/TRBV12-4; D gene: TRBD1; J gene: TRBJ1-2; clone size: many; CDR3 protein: CASSQSSTGAGGYTF; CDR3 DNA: TGTGCCAGCAGTCAATCCTCTACAGGGGCTGGAGGCTACACCTTC
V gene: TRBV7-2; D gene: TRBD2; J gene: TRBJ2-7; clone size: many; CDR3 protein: CASSLDGLAAYEQYF; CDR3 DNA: TGTGCCAGCAGCTTAGATGGACTAGCGGCCTACGAGCAGTACTTC
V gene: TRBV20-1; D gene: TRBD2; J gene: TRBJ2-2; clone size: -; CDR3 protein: CSATRGGVTGELFF; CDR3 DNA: TGCAGTGCGACTCGGGGGGGGGTCACCGGGGAGCTGTTTTTT